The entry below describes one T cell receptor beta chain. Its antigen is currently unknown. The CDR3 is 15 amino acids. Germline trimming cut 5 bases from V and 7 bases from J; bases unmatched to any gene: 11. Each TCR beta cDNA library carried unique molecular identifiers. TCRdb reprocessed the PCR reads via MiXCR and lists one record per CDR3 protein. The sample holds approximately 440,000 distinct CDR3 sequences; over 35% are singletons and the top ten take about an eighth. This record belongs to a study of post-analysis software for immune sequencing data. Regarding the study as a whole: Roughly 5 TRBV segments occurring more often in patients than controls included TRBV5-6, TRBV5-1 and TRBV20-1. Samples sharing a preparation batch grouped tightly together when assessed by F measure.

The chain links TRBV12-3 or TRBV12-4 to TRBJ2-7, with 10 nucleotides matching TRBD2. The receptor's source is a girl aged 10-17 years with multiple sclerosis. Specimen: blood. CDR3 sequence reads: CASSLLAGGRGEQYF. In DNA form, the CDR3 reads TGTGCCAGCAGTCTTTTAGCGGGAGGCAGGGGAGAGCAGTACTTC.